Detailed here is one TCR beta chain. The antigen is not known. The material for each subset, its genomic DNA, was split evenly across several immunoSEQ plates. The method was immunoSEQ multiplex PCR; TCRdb's version includes in-frame clones alone and lacks a portion of them. This table holds about 980,000 clones, about 80% found once. These data originate in a study of shared clonotypes between healthy human individuals. Study observations and caveats: The naive CD4 repertoires of a few donors were compared, and approximately 5.3% of clonotypes were shared. The four-donor shared clonotypes exceeded non-shared clonotypes in generation probability, with non-shared ones scoring lower.

Sequenced: memory CD4+ T cells sorted from blood. The sample's subset: CD45RA-negative fraction. This TCR derives from a man younger than 35 in good health.

CDR3 nucleotides: TGTGCCAGCAGTTACTGGTCGTCTAGCACAGATACGCAGTATTTT. Its translation is CASSYWSSSTDTQYF. The chain links TRBV6-5 to TRBJ2-3; D is uncertain. The CDR3 is made up of 15 amino acids. Trimming shortened V by 1 base and J by 0 bases, and 8 bases separated the two germline ends. Germline CDR1 and CDR2: MNHEY and SVGAGI.